Following are 28 T cell receptor beta chains from one sample sequenced in a study of T cell responses to AZD1222 COVID-19 vaccine. Sequencing used immunoSEQ multiplex PCR; TCRdb keeps in-frame clones, though not all of them. The sample contains about 120,000 clones, 65% to 90% of which appear only once. Sequences were derived from peripheral blood, sampled 28 days after the second AZD1222 dose. The receptors were sampled from an adult who received the AZD1222 COVID-19 vaccine.

This clone has just one count. The chain combines TRBV5-1 with TRBJ1-2, with D possibly being TRBD1 (5 bases). V was pared by 1 base and J by 2 bases, with 9 bases between. The CDR3 is made up of 14 amino acids. Germline V CDR1 and CDR2: SGHRS, YFSETQ. DNA of the CDR3: TGCGCCAGCAGCTTGACCGGACAAAACTATGGCTACACCTTC. It translates to CASSLTGQNYGYTF.

Written as DNA, the CDR3 is TGTGCCAGCAGACGAACTCTGGACAGAGGCGACGAGCAGTACTTC. It codes for CASRRTLDRGDEQYF. The V gene is TRBV7-9, the J gene TRBJ2-7, with a weak D call TRBD1 (6 bases). Per germline, CDR1 SEHNR and CDR2 FQNEAQ (reference sequence). The CDR3 covers 15 residues. The V end was cut by 6 bases, the J end by 5 bases, with 20 bases between.

This rearrangement joins TRBV27 to TRBJ1-2; 8 bases match TRBD1. The V and J ends lost 4 bases and 6 bases, in that order; junction bases with no gene match: 7. The CDR3 consists of 14 residues. Germline assignment: CDR1 MNHEY and CDR2 SMNVEV (reference sequence). This CDR3 is CASSSTGGDNGYTF. CDR3 nucleotide sequence: TGTGCCAGCAGTTCCACAGGGGGGGATAATGGCTACACCTTC.

The V call is TRBV7-8, the J call TRBJ2-7, with D hard to call. The CDR3 runs to 13 residues. Trimming stripped 5 bases from V and 3 bases from J, with 11 bases between. From germline, CDR1 is SGHVS and CDR2 FQNEAQ. CDR3 amino acids: CASSTPAGYEQYF. CDR3 bases: TGTGCCAGCAGCACCCCGGCAGGCTACGAGCAGTACTTC.

The V call is TRBV5-5, the J call TRBJ1-2; D gene uncertain. Trimming took 2 bases from V and 5 from J, leaving 7 bases between them. Germline assignment: CDR1 SGHKS and CDR2 YYEKEE (reference sequence). The CDR3 extends over 12 amino acids. CDR3 sequence: CASSFASYGYTF. The CDR3, as DNA: TGTGCCAGCAGCTTCGCCAGTTATGGCTACACCTTC.

This clone has only one observation. The genes are TRBV7-2 and TRBJ2-7; tentatively, D is TRBD2 (5 bases). The CDR3 is 15 residues long. Trimming left V 0 bases short and J 2 bases short, with 11 bases between. Germline V gene lookup returns CDR1 SGHTA and CDR2 FQGNSA. The CDR3 DNA is TGTGCCAGCAGCTTAGCCGGGGTAAAGACCTACGAGCAGTACTTC. This encodes CASSLAGVKTYEQYF.

This sequence joins TRBV4-3 and TRBJ2-3; no definite D call. The V and J ends lost 0 bases and 6 bases respectively, with 13 bases between them. Germline assignment: CDR1 LGHNA and CDR2 YSLEER. This CDR3 comprises 15 residues. The CDR3 DNA follows: TGCGCCAGCAGCCAAGAGTGGAGAGGAGTTGATACGCAGTATTTT. Translated: CASSQEWRGVDTQYF.

This clone was picked up one time. The chain has TRBV7-2 and TRBJ1-4; 7 bases match TRBD1. This CDR3 has 15 amino acids. CDR1 is SGHTA, CDR2 FQGNSA, per germline. J was trimmed by 1 base and V by 2 bases; bases with no gene match: 1. The CDR3 DNA sequence: TGTGCCAGCAGCTTAAGGGACAGAACTAATGAAAAACTGTTTTTT. Translating it yields CASSLRDRTNEKLFF.

The gene calls are TRBV3-1 (or the pseudogene TRBV3-2) and TRBJ2-1; the match to TRBD2 covers 11 bases. Germline V lookup: CDR1 LGHDT, CDR2 YNNKEL (reference sequence). Trimming at V came to 3 bases and at J to 6 bases, leaving 4 bases not matched to a gene. The CDR3 length is 15 residues. The CDR3 reads CASSHSGGVGNEQFF. The DNA of the CDR3 is TGTGCCAGCAGCCATAGCGGGGGGGTTGGCAATGAGCAGTTCTTC.

The chain employs TRBV6-5 and TRBJ1-1; D is unclear. V lost 0 bases to trimming and J lost 3 bases, with 11 bases between them. The V gene's germline CDR1 is MNHEY and CDR2 SVGAGI. The CDR3 totals 15 residues. The CDR3 protein is CASSYSNPRDTEAFF. The CDR3 coding sequence is TGTGCCAGCAGTTACTCGAACCCGCGGGACACTGAAGCTTTCTTT.

Comment on this clone: This sample includes further DNA sequences coding for the same CDR3. This chain links TRBV18 with TRBJ2-5; D unresolved. The ends were cut back, 2 bases at V and 4 bases at J, with 5 bases in the middle. This CDR3 spans 12 amino acids. Germline V gene lookup returns CDR1 KGHSH and CDR2 LQKENI. The CDR3 is CASSPKGETQYF. The CDR3 region has the DNA TGTGCCAGCTCACCAAAGGGAGAGACCCAGTACTTC.

Only a few counts were recorded for this clone. The rearrangement links TRBV3-1 (or the pseudogene TRBV3-2) to TRBJ2-3; possible D gene TRBD1, 6 bases. CDR3 length: 14 residues. The V gene lost 0 bases and the J gene lost 8 bases, with 12 bases spanning the gap. Germline values: CDR1 LGHDT, CDR2 YNNKEL (reference sequence). DNA for the CDR3: TGTGCCAGCAGCCAAGACCTGAGGGGGACTACGCAGTATTTT. Translating gives CASSQDLRGTTQYF.

The chain carries TRBV19 and TRBJ2-5; TRBD2 agrees at 12 bases. The J segment lost 5 bases and the V segment lost 6 bases, leaving 7 bases of the junction unmatched. Germline assignment: CDR1 LNHDA and CDR2 SQIVND (reference sequence). This CDR3 contains 15 residues. This CDR3 is CASSQLAGGRETQYF. Written as DNA, the CDR3 is TGTGCCAGTAGCCAACTAGCGGGGGGCAGGGAGACCCAGTACTTC.

This chain links TRBV12-3 or TRBV12-4 with TRBJ2-1; no reliable D call. The CDR3 has 11 amino acids. V shed 3 bases and J shed 9 bases, with 6 bases lying between them. CDR3 amino acids: CASSLASEQFF. DNA for the CDR3: TGTGCCAGCAGTTTGGCTAGTGAGCAGTTCTTC.

The V gene is TRBV5-1, the J gene TRBJ1-1; weak D call: TRBD1 (5 bases). Deletions cut 0 bases from V and 6 bases from J, with 12 bases between. The germline gives CDR1 SGHRS, CDR2 YFSETQ. CDR3 length equals 14 residues. The CDR3 region has the DNA TGCGCCAGCAGCTTGGAGATTAGGGACGCTGAAGCTTTCTTT. Translated: CASSLEIRDAEAFF. Full variable domain (rest looked up from reference TRBV5-1 and TRBJ1-1): KAGVTQTPRYLIKTRGQQVTLSCSPISGHRSVSWYQQTPGQGLQFLFEYFSETQRNKGNFPGRFSGRQFSNSRSEMNVSTLELGDSALYLCASSLEIRDAEAFFGQGTRLTVV.

This sequence joins TRBV7-9 and TRBJ1-6; possibly TRBD1 for D (6 bases). V was pared by 8 bases and J by 9 bases, with 20 bases between. The germline V gene has CDR1 SEHNR and CDR2 FQNEAQ (reference sequence). The CDR3 runs 15 residues. The DNA of the CDR3 is TGTGCCAGCGGATGGGTACAGGGTATTTTTTCACCCCTCCACTTT. This codes for CASGWVQGIFSPLHF.

The chain combines TRBV18 with TRBJ1-4; D gene ambiguous. This CDR3 is 13 amino acids long. The V end was cut by 2 bases, the J end by 5 bases, with 6 bases between. CDR1 and CDR2 from the germline V gene are KGHSH and LQKENI. As DNA, the CDR3 is TGTGCCAGCTCACCAGGGGTGAATGAAAAACTGTTTTTT. Translated, it gives CASSPGVNEKLFF.

The chain combines TRBV28 with TRBJ2-7; D gene unclear. V was shortened by 5 bases and J by 3 bases, with 2 bases between the two germline ends. The CDR3 sequence is 10 residues long. Germline CDR1 and CDR2: MDHEN and SYDVKM. The CDR3 region has the DNA TGTGCCAGCAGTATCTACGAGCAGTACTTC. Translation gives CASSIYEQYF. Variable domain in full (rest from reference TRBV28 and TRBJ2-7): DVKVTQSSRYLVKRTGEKVFLECVQDMDHENMFWYRQDPGLGLRLIYFSYDVKMKEKGDIPEGYSVSREKKERFSLILESASTNQTSMYLCASSIYEQYFGPGTRLTVT.

This clone was counted a few times. This chain joins TRBV5-1 and TRBJ1-5; weak D call: TRBD1 (6 bases). V was pared by 5 bases and J by 3 bases, with 9 bases between. Germline V gives CDR1 SGHRS, CDR2 YFSETQ. The CDR3 totals 13 residues. The CDR3 sequence: CASRQGHNQPQHF. For the CDR3, the DNA is TGCGCCAGCAGGCAGGGACACAATCAGCCCCAGCATTTT.

The rearrangement links TRBV5-8 to TRBJ1-1; unclear D gene. The germline V gene encodes CDR1 SGHTS and CDR2 YDEGEE. V was shortened by 4 bases and J by 0 bases, with 10 bases between the two germline ends. The CDR3 spans 14 residues. CDR3 DNA sequence: TGTGCCAGCAGCCCCACGGCAATGAACACTGAAGCTTTCTTT. This translates into CASSPTAMNTEAFF. Filled out from reference TRBV5-8 and TRBJ1-1, the complete variable domain reads EAGVTQSPTHLIKTRGQQATLRCSPISGHTSVYWYQQALGLGLQFLLWYDEGEERNRGNFPPRFSGRQFPNYSSELNVNALELEDSALYLCASSPTAMNTEAFFGQGTRLTVV.

The V and J genes are TRBV5-6 and TRBJ1-1; the D is unclear. Between the trimmed V and J ends, which lost 0 bases and 0 bases, there was a span of 12 bases. The length of the CDR3 is 16 residues. The V gene's germline CDR1 is SGHDT and CDR2 YYEEEE. The CDR3 DNA sequence: TGTGCCAGCAGCTTGGGTACCGACAACATGAACACTGAAGCTTTCTTT. The encoded protein is CASSLGTDNMNTEAFF.

The chain joins TRBV29-1 to TRBJ2-7; 10 nucleotides agree with TRBD1. Trimming at V came to 2 bases and at J to 5 bases, leaving 3 bases not matched to a gene. The CDR3 spans 13 residues. Germline V lookup: CDR1 SQVTM, CDR2 ANQGSEA. The CDR3 sequence: CSVEPGQGNEQYF. CDR3 in DNA: TGCAGCGTTGAACCGGGACAGGGGAACGAGCAGTACTTC.

This chain links TRBV3-1 (or the pseudogene TRBV3-2) with TRBJ2-7, with D perhaps TRBD2 (5 bases). The V end was cut by 2 bases, the J end by 6 bases, with 8 bases between. CDR3 length: 12 residues. The germline V gene encodes CDR1 LGHDT and CDR2 YNNKEL (reference sequence). CDR3 nucleotide sequence: TGTGCCAGCAGCCAACCCCGGGGCGAGCAGTACTTC. Translated: CASSQPRGEQYF.

V usage is TRBV5-5 and J usage is TRBJ1-2; 9 bases are shared with TRBD1. V lost 4 bases, J lost 8 bases, and 6 bases stayed unmatched. CDR1 is SGHKS and CDR2 is YYEKEE in the germline V gene (reference sequence). This CDR3 has 13 amino acids. CDR3 in amino acids: CASSPGTGRGYTF. DNA of the CDR3: TGTGCCAGCAGCCCCGGGACAGGGAGAGGCTACACCTTC.

The V and J genes are TRBV18 and TRBJ1-1, with D maybe TRBD1 (6 bases). Germline V lookup: CDR1 KGHSH, CDR2 LQKENI. The CDR3 loop spans 16 amino acids. Trimming took off 4 bases at V and 0 bases at J, with 15 bases between the two ends. The chain's CDR3 is CASSQQGRGMNTEAFF. CDR3 sequence (DNA): TGTGCCAGCTCACAGCAGGGGCGGGGCATGAACACTGAAGCTTTCTTT. Combining the CDR3 with reference TRBV18 and TRBJ1-1 gives the whole variable domain NAGVMQNPRHLVRRRGQEARLRCSPMKGHSHVYWYRQLPEEGLKFMVYLQKENIIDESGMPKERFSAEFPKEGPSILRIQQVVRGDSAAYFCASSQQGRGMNTEAFFGQGTRLTVV.

This clone occurred a few times. The genes are TRBV6-1 and TRBJ1-2, with TRBD1 as a possible D gene (5 bases). Germline loops: CDR1 MNHNS, CDR2 SASEGT. The CDR3 is 18 residues long. V gave up 1 base and J gave up 4 bases, with 22 bases separating them. The CDR3 sequence is CASSEGLGGRYGSYGYTF. Written as DNA, the CDR3 is TGTGCCAGCAGTGAAGGGCTCGGGGGGAGGTATGGTTCCTATGGCTACACCTTC.

This clone was recorded a few times. This chain uses TRBV18 with TRBJ2-2; D is uncertain. Germline CDR1 KGHSH, CDR2 LQKENI. V was cut by 1 base and J by 6 bases, with 15 bases left in between. The CDR3 runs 16 residues. The CDR3 coding sequence is TGTGCCAGCTCACCACAAAGGGAAGCTTTCCCCGGGGAGCTGTTTTTT. This translates into CASSPQREAFPGELFF. The whole variable domain, filled in from reference TRBV18 and TRBJ2-2, reads NAGVMQNPRHLVRRRGQEARLRCSPMKGHSHVYWYRQLPEEGLKFMVYLQKENIIDESGMPKERFSAEFPKEGPSILRIQQVVRGDSAAYFCASSPQREAFPGELFFGEGSRLTVL.

V usage is TRBV27 and J usage is TRBJ1-4; D gene unclear. CDR3 length equals 15 residues. Trimming took off 4 bases at V and 7 bases at J, with 16 bases between the two ends. CDR1 and CDR2 from the germline V gene are MNHEY and SMNVEV (reference sequence). DNA of the CDR3: TGTGCCAGCAGTTCACCCCGGGGAAAGAGTGAAAAACTGTTTTTT. This translates into CASSSPRGKSEKLFF.